This T cell receptor beta chain was sequenced during a study of cytomegalovirus exposure and HLA in healthy donors. General study results and limits: Later on, a genetic analysis was performed. It linked a missense variant in DCLRE1C with V- and J-gene trimming of TCR beta. Among donors in an Asian-associated ancestry cluster, a later analysis reportedly found fewer N-insertions than the approximately 670-donor mean.

The CDR3 covers 17 residues. V lost 2 bases and J lost 2; bases outside the gene matches: 8. Germline values: CDR1 SGHTA, CDR2 FQGTGA. 13 Jbeta primers and 60 Vbeta primers were used for the PCR. Libraries were prepared by immunoSEQ multiplex PCR; TCRdb keeps only in-frame clonotypes and omits some of them. This sample yields about 200,000 clones, of which roughly 70% are seen a single time; about 3% belongs to the top ten. The donors gave bone marrow, and they were healthy. Points on this clone: Its specificity is not known.

This TCR derives from a man aged 40-49 years in good health and CMV-seropositive. Sequencing used PBMCs. V usage is TRBV7-3 and J usage is TRBJ2-2, with 7 bases aligning to TRBD2. The DNA for the CDR3 is TGTGCCAGCAGCTTACGGGAAGCGGGGATAAACACCGGGGAGCTGTTTTTT. This encodes CASSLREAGINTGELFF.